Following are 11 T cell receptor beta chains from one sample sequenced in a study of blood T cell repertoires in COVID-19. Data came from immunoSEQ multiplex PCR; TCRdb stores just in-frame clones and leaves some out. The table has about 230,000 clones, roughly 88% seen once. The material sequenced was peripheral blood. The receptors were sampled from a man aged 35 to 55 who had recovered from COVID-19.

The genes are TRBV30 and TRBJ1-2; no definite D call. Germline V gene lookup returns CDR1 GTSNPN and CDR2 SVGIG (reference sequence). Between the trimmed V and J ends, which lost 2 bases and 5 bases, there was a span of 6 bases. CDR3 length: 11 residues. CDR3 coding DNA: TGTGCCTGGAGTTCGGTTTATGGCTACACCTTC. As protein: CAWSSVYGYTF.

This chain uses TRBV10-3 with TRBJ1-6; D not certain. V was trimmed by 8 bases and J by 11 bases, leaving 16 bases between them. Looked up from germline, CDR1 is ENHRY and CDR2 is SYGVKD. The CDR3 contains 13 residues. CDR3 coding DNA: TGTGCCATCTCTTCCGGAGAGCAGCCACCCCTCCACTTT. Translation: CAISSGEQPPLHF.

The gene calls are TRBV19 and TRBJ2-5; D is uncertain. This CDR3 spans 13 amino acids. Germline V gene sequence: CDR1 LNHDA, CDR2 SQIVND (reference sequence). Trimming pared 5 bases from V and 2 bases from J, leaving 9 bases between. This CDR3 reads CASSVSVQETQYF. The CDR3 region has the DNA TGTGCCAGTAGTGTCTCTGTTCAAGAGACCCAGTACTTC.

The chain recombines TRBV19 with TRBJ2-7; a weak D match, TRBD2 (6 bases). The CDR3 sequence is 11 residues long. Germline CDR1 reads LNHDA; CDR2 reads SQIVND (reference sequence). The V end lost 11 bases, the J end lost 6 bases, and 14 bases lay between the germline ends. The CDR3 reads CAVDGRSEQYF. The CDR3, as DNA: TGTGCCGTGGACGGGAGAAGCGAGCAGTACTTC.

The V gene is TRBV28, the J gene TRBJ2-1; the D gene is possibly TRBD2 (6 bases). Per germline, CDR1 MDHEN and CDR2 SYDVKM. V was cut by 8 bases and J by 5 bases, with 19 bases left in between. The CDR3 contains 15 residues. The CDR3 here is CASLGGGVGHNEQFF. The CDR3 DNA reads TGTGCCAGCCTCGGAGGAGGGGTCGGGCACAATGAGCAGTTCTTC.

The chain couples TRBV12-3 or TRBV12-4 to TRBJ1-2, with 7 bases lining up with TRBD1. This CDR3 is built from 13 residues. The ends lost 6 bases at V and 8 bases at J; junction bases unmatched: 9. DNA for the CDR3: TGTGCCAGCAGCTTCGGACAGGCTCGGGGCTACACCTTC. This codes for CASSFGQARGYTF.

The V call is TRBV6-6, the J call TRBJ2-6; weak D call: TRBD1 (6 bases). Trimming removed 6 bases at V and 1 base at J, with 13 bases between. The germline V gene has CDR1 MNHNY and CDR2 SVGAGI (reference sequence). This CDR3 is 16 amino acids long. The CDR3, as DNA: TGTGCCAGCAGCCAGGGGCCCTTATCTGGGGCCAACGTCCTGACTTTC. Translation: CASSQGPLSGANVLTF.

This chain uses TRBV5-6 with TRBJ1-2; D perhaps matches TRBD1 (6 bases). V lost 1 base, J lost 6 bases, and 13 bases lay in between. The CDR3 spans 14 residues. The germline CDR1 and CDR2 sequences are SGHDT and YYEEEE. CDR3 DNA sequence: TGTGCCAGCAGCTTGTTGAACAGGGATGATGGCTACACCTTC. It encodes CASSLLNRDDGYTF.

The V and J genes are TRBV29-1 and TRBJ2-1, with TRBD2 identical over 10 bases. V lost 4 bases to trimming and J lost 0 bases; unmatched junction nucleotides: 6. This CDR3 is 16 amino acids long. Germline CDR1 reads SQVTM; CDR2 reads ANQGSEA. CDR3 sequence: CSVGGSGGSSYNEQFF. The CDR3, as DNA: TGCAGCGTTGGTGGTAGCGGGGGGTCCTCCTACAATGAGCAGTTCTTC.

This clone was counted a single time. The rearrangement links TRBV20-1 to TRBJ1-1; 10 nucleotides align to TRBD1. The J segment lost 8 bases and the V segment lost 3 bases, leaving 6 bases of the junction unmatched. The CDR3 extends over 13 amino acids. CDR1 DFQATT and CDR2 SNEGSKA come from the germline V gene (reference sequence). This CDR3 is CSASPRTGGEAFF. As DNA, the CDR3 is TGCAGTGCTAGTCCCCGGACAGGGGGGGAAGCTTTCTTT.

This clone occurred a few times. One junction end does not reproduce the germline sequence, and a read error may be involved. This chain uses TRBV5-1 with TRBJ1-1; possible D gene TRBD1, 5 bases. The CDR3 is made up of 15 amino acids. The V gene's germline CDR1 is SGHRS and CDR2 YFSETQ. Here the CDR3 reads CASSSWTEGNPEAFF. The CDR3 nucleotides read TGCGCCAGCAGCTCCTGGACGGAGGGGAACCCTGAAGCTTTCTTT. Variable domain in full (rest from reference TRBV5-1 and TRBJ1-1): KAGVTQTPRYLIKTRGQQVTLSCSPISGHRSVSWYQQTPGQGLQFLFEYFSETQRNKGNFPGRFSGRQFSNSRSEMNVSTLELGDSALYLCASSSWTEGNPEAFFGQGTRLTVV.